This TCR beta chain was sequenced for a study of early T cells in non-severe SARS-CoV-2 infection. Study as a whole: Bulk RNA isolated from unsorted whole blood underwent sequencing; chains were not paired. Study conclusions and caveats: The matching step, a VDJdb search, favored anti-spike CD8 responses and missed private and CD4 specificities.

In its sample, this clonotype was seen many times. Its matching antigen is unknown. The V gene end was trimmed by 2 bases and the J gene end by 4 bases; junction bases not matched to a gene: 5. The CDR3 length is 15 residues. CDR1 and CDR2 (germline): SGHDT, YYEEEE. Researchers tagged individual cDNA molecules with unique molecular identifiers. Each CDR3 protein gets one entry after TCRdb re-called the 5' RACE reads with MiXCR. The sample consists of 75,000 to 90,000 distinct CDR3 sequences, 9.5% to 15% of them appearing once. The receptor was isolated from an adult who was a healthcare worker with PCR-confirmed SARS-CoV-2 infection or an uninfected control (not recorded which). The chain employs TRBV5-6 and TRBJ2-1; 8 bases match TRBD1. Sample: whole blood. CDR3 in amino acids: CASSLGQGLYNEQFF. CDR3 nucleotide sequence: TGTGCCAGCAGCTTAGGACAGGGATTGTACAATGAGCAGTTCTTC.